This TCR beta chain comes out of a study of technical replicates of blood from several donors. The method was immunoSEQ multiplex PCR; TCRdb's version includes in-frame clones alone and lacks a portion of them. The sample has around 74,000 clones; around 85% are singletons. CDR1 is WNHNN and CDR2 is SYGVQD in the germline V gene (reference sequence). This CDR3 region has 13 residues. V shed 9 bases and J 3 bases; nucleotides not matched to a gene: 8. The clonotype originates from a human donor in good health. Some clones in this sample may be carry-over from other donors' samples. Sequences were obtained from PBMCs. This chain connects TRBV10-1 to TRBJ2-7; the match to TRBD1 covers 7 bases. Here the CDR3 DNA reads TGCGCCAGTAGGGACAGACCTCTCTACGAGCAGTACTTC. Protein: CASRDRPLYEQYF.